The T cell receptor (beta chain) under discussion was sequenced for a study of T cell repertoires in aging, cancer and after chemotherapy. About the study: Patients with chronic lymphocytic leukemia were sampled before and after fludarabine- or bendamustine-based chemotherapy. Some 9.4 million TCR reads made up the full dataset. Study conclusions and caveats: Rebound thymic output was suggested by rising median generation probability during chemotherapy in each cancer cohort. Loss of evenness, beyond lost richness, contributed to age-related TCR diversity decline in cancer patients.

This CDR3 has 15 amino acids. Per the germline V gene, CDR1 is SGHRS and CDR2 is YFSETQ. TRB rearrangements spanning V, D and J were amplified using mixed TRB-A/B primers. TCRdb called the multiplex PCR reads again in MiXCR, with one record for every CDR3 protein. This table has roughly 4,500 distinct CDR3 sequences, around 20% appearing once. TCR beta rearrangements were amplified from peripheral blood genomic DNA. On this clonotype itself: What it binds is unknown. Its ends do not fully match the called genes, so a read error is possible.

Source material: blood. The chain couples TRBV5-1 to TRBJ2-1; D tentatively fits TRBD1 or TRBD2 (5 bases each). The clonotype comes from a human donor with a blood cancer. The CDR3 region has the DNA TGCGCCAGCAGCTTGGGGGGGTCCCCTTACAATAAGCAGTTCTTC. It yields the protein CASSLGGSPYNKQFF. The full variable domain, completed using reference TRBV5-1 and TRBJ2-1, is KAGVTQTPRYLIKTRGQQVTLSCSPISGHRSVSWYQQTPGQGLQFLFEYFSETQRNKGNFPGRFSGRQFSNSRSEMNVSTLELGDSALYLCASSLGGSPYNKQFFGPGTRLTVL.